These T cell receptor beta chains were read from a single sample in a study of blood T cells in healthy people across ages. Using its own MiXCR run on the 5' RACE reads, TCRdb lists one record per CDR3 protein. The sample lists around 1,000,000 distinct CDR3 sequences, approximately 26% occurring once. The same specimen was also included in a second study, on T cells of mothers and their children.

Sequenced material: blood. Receptor source: a girl aged 2 to 9 in good health. CDR3s include the opening cysteine and the closing phenylalanine or tryptophan. The D gene is left open where the match is weak. The size field is filled for only some rows; it gives once, few, many or a size class.

cdr3_length	d_call	v_call	j_call	clone_size	cdr3_aa	cdr3_nt
18	-	TRBV12-3/TRBV12-4	TRBJ2-1	-	CASSLIRRSIDGGNEQFF	TGTGCCAGCAGTCTAATCCGGAGATCGATCGACGGGGGCAATGAGCAGTTCTTC
14	-	TRBV12-3/TRBV12-4	TRBJ2-1	-	CASSLGTPRNEQFF	TGTGCCAGCAGTTTAGGGACTCCTCGCAATGAGCAGTTCTTC
15	-	TRBV7-8	TRBJ2-5	-	CASSDDGTKGETQYF	TGTGCCAGCAGCGACGACGGGACAAAGGGAGAGACCCAGTACTTC
14	-	TRBV4-1	TRBJ2-2	-	CASSQDEGSEELFF	TGCGCCAGCAGCCAAGATGAAGGGTCGGAGGAGCTGTTTTTT
14	-	TRBV11-2	TRBJ1-1	-	CASSLIMMNTEAFF	TGTGCCAGCAGCTTGATTATGATGAACACTGAAGCTTTCTTT
16	TRBD2	TRBV11-2	TRBJ2-1	few	CASSLTTSGRDNEQFF	TGTGCCAGCAGCCTGACTACTAGCGGGAGGGACAATGAGCAGTTCTTC
14	-	TRBV7-9	TRBJ1-2	-	CASSRQVLTGGYTF	TGTGCCAGCAGCCGTCAGGTCCTCACGGGAGGCTACACCTTC
15	-	TRBV6-2/TRBV6-3	TRBJ1-5	-	CASSTRDTSNQPQHF	TGTGCCAGCAGTACCCGGGACACTAGCAATCAGCCCCAGCATTTT
16	-	TRBV7-8	TRBJ1-5	-	CASSPSTRLSNQPQHF	TGTGCCAGCAGCCCCTCGACACGTTTGAGCAATCAGCCCCAGCATTTT
15	-	TRBV19	TRBJ1-5	-	CASSSVTGGNQPQHF	TGTGCCAGTAGTTCAGTCACCGGAGGCAATCAGCCCCAGCATTTT
11	-	TRBV29-1	TRBJ2-3	-	CSVVWTDTQYF	TGCAGCGTGGTGTGGACAGATACGCAGTATTTT
13	-	TRBV6-6	TRBJ2-5	-	CASSYNYGETQYF	TGTGCCAGCAGTTATAATTACGGAGAGACCCAGTACTTC
13	-	TRBV7-3	TRBJ2-1	-	CASSLNPTGEQFF	TGTGCCAGCAGCTTAAACCCTACGGGTGAGCAGTTCTTC
14	TRBD1	TRBV28	TRBJ2-7	-	CASTIQGRPDEQYF	TGTGCCAGCACCATACAGGGGCGCCCCGACGAGCAGTACTTC
15	-	TRBV3-1	TRBJ2-5	-	CASSPGAEYQETQYF	TGTGCCAGCAGCCCGGGAGCGGAGTACCAAGAGACCCAGTACTTC
15	TRBD1	TRBV20-1	TRBJ2-5	few	CSARDGTGKEETQYF	TGCAGTGCTAGAGATGGGACAGGGAAGGAAGAGACCCAGTACTTC
14	TRBD1	TRBV6-6	TRBJ1-4	-	CASSQRQGEKKLFF	TGTGCCAGCAGTCAACGACAGGGTGAGAAAAAACTGTTTTTT
13	-	TRBV11-2	TRBJ1-2	-	CASSLTGRDGHTF	TGTGCCAGCAGCTTAACAGGGCGAGATGGCCACACCTTC
13	-	TRBV6-6	TRBJ2-5	few	CASSLSDGETQYF	TGTGCCAGCAGTCTCTCCGACGGAGAGACCCAGTACTTC
13	-	TRBV7-9	TRBJ2-5	many	CASSAGLQETQYF	TGTGCCAGCAGCGCAGGACTACAAGAGACCCAGTACTTC
14	-	TRBV2	TRBJ1-5	-	CASSEEGGNQPQHF	TGTGCCAGCAGTGAAGAGGGGGGTAATCAGCCCCAGCATTTT
14	-	TRBV5-1	TRBJ2-7	many	CASSLSGPGTEQYF	TGCGCCAGCAGCTTGAGCGGCCCGGGCACTGAGCAGTACTTC
14	TRBD1	TRBV20-1	TRBJ1-1	-	CSARTGTGGTEAFF	TGCAGTGCTAGAACCGGGACAGGGGGGACTGAAGCTTTCTTT
15	TRBD2	TRBV7-9	TRBJ2-1	-	CASSLVAGGNDEQFF	TGTGCCAGCAGCTTAGTAGCCGGGGGGAACGATGAGCAGTTCTTC
14	TRBD1	TRBV29-1	TRBJ2-1	few	CSALRDSSYNEQFF	TGCAGCGCCCTCCGGGACAGCTCCTACAATGAGCAGTTCTTC
16	TRBD2	TRBV20-1	TRBJ2-5	few	CSARSGTSGGAQTQYF	TGCAGTGCTAGAAGCGGCACTAGCGGGGGGGCGCAGACCCAGTACTTC
11	-	TRBV11-3	TRBJ2-5	-	CANSLGGEQYF	TGTGCCAACAGCTTAGGAGGAGAGCAGTACTTC